This passage covers 18 T cell receptor beta chains from one sample sequenced in a study of T-cell reconstitution after alpha-beta-depleted transplantation in children. Unique molecular identifiers were used to barcode this TCRbeta library. MiXCR, run by TCRdb on the PCR reads, gives a single entry per CDR3 protein. The data show about 78,000 distinct CDR3 sequences, with over 12% seen just once and 25% to 30% held by the top ten. Sequencing was performed on PBMCs, mostly from graft donor cells, taken 180 days after TCRalphabeta/CD19-depleted stem cell transplant. These receptors were obtained from a male patient between 2 and 15 years old who had a stem cell transplant for acute lymphoblastic leukemia, so the T cells may come from the graft donor.

In this sample, this clonotype turned up a few times. The CDR3 here is CASSRQGVGNYGYTF. The CDR3 nucleotides are TGCGCCAGCAGCCGGCAAGGGGTGGGGAACTATGGCTACACCTTC. This rearrangement joins TRBV5-1 to TRBJ1-2, with a weak D call TRBD1 (5 bases). The V gene's germline CDR1 is SGHRS and CDR2 YFSETQ. The CDR3 is 15 residues long. The V end lost 4 bases, the J end lost 2 bases, and 15 bases lay between the germline ends.

In regard to this clonotype: As the CDR3 is not closed by the conserved phenylalanine or tryptophan, this likely results from a read error. The rearrangement uses TRBV7-6 and TRBJ2-5; 11 bases line up with TRBD2. Germline CDR1 is SGHVS and CDR2 is FNYEAQ. CDR3 size: 14 residues. The CDR3 sequence is CASSFSGREETQYS. CDR3 bases: TGTGCCAGCAGCTTTAGCGGGAGGGAAGAAACCCAGTACTCC.

This clonotype has a handful of counts. The V and J genes are TRBV10-3 and TRBJ1-5; D possibly corresponds to TRBD1 (6 bases). There are 15 residues in the CDR3. Germline V gene sequence: CDR1 ENHRY, CDR2 SYGVKD. Trimming pared 3 bases from V and 4 bases from J, leaving 13 bases between. The CDR3 is CAISESGGRNQPQHF. The CDR3 bases are TGTGCCATCAGTGAATCGGGGGGCCGGAATCAGCCCCAGCATTTT.

The chain couples TRBV5-6 to TRBJ1-2; maybe TRBD1 (6 bases). V was clipped by 5 bases and J by 6 bases, with 14 bases between them. The V gene's germline CDR1 is SGHDT and CDR2 YYEEEE. This CDR3 has 13 amino acids. The chain's CDR3 is CASSLQGFHGYTF. CDR3 nucleotide sequence: TGTGCCAGCAGTCTACAGGGATTCCATGGCTACACCTTC.

The chain combines TRBV4-3 with TRBJ1-1; unclear D gene. The CDR3 runs 17 residues. The V gene's germline CDR1 is LGHNA and CDR2 YSLEER. Trimming took off 0 bases at V and 0 bases at J, with 14 bases between the two ends. The CDR3 nucleotides are TGCGCCAGCAGCCAAGAAGGTTTCGGGCAGGTGAACACTGAAGCTTTCTTT. It specifies CASSQEGFGQVNTEAFF.

The rearrangement joins TRBV4-1 to TRBJ2-2; 10 bases are shared with TRBD2. J was trimmed by 0 bases and V by 0 bases; bases with no gene match: 16. Germline CDR1 and CDR2: MGHRA and YSYEKL. The CDR3 totals 22 residues. CDR3 in DNA: TGCGCCAGCAGCCAAGATAACTTCTTTGGGCTAGCGGGGGCCCCGAACACCGGGGAGCTGTTTTTT. It codes for CASSQDNFFGLAGAPNTGELFF.

J is TRBJ2-7 and V is TRBV4-3; 12 bases map to TRBD2. Germline CDR1 is LGHNA and CDR2 is YSLEER. V shed 5 bases, J shed 5 bases, and the junction held 4 bases outside the gene matches. This CDR3 is built from 14 residues. CDR3 region: CASSFRLAGDEQYF. The CDR3 nucleotides are TGCGCCAGCAGCTTTCGACTAGCGGGGGACGAGCAGTACTTC.

CDR3 sequence (DNA): TGTGCCAGCAGCCCCCCGACATTCAACACTGAAGCTTTCTTT. Translation: CASSPPTFNTEAFF. This chain uses TRBV7-9 with TRBJ1-1; D unclear. Trimming took 5 bases from V and 2 from J, leaving 12 bases between them. In germline, CDR1 is SEHNR, CDR2 FQNEAQ (reference sequence). The CDR3 spans 14 residues.

In its sample, this clonotype was seen a few times. The chain recombines TRBV7-3 with TRBJ2-1; maybe TRBD2 (5 bases). Trimming cost V 0 bases and J 5 bases, with 20 bases left between them. Germline V gene lookup returns CDR1 SGHTA and CDR2 FQGTGA. CDR3 length equals 18 residues. DNA of the CDR3: TGTGCCAGCAGCTTAACGAATAAGCCCCCGGGAACCAACAATGAGCAGTTCTTC. Translated, it gives CASSLTNKPPGTNNEQFF.

In this sample, this clonotype turned up a few times. The CDR3, as DNA: TGTGCCAGCAGTGTCGGGGGGACGAACACTGAAGCTTTCTTT. Protein sequence: CASSVGGTNTEAFF. The chain has TRBV6-4 and TRBJ1-1; tentative D call: TRBD1 (5 bases). Trimming left V 4 bases short and J 1 base short, with 10 bases between. Germline assignment: CDR1 MRHNA and CDR2 SNTAGT. The length of the CDR3 is 14 residues.

The rearrangement links TRBV20-1 to TRBJ2-6; TRBD2 matches at 10 bases. This CDR3 comprises 17 residues. Germline V CDR1 and CDR2: DFQATT, SNEGSKA (reference sequence). The V segment lost 3 bases and the J segment 0 bases; nucleotides outside the gene matches: 5. In DNA, the CDR3 is TGCAGTGCTAGGCTACTAGCGGGGCACTCTGGGGCCAACGTCCTGACTTTC. Protein: CSARLLAGHSGANVLTF.

There are a few counts of this clonotype. This sequence joins TRBV6-1 and TRBJ1-5; 9 bases fit TRBD1. The germline CDR1 and CDR2 sequences are MNHNS and SASEGT. Trimming took 5 bases from V and 1 from J; bases not matched to a gene: 3. This CDR3 spans 15 amino acids. The CDR3: CASSTGQGSNQPQHF. As DNA, the CDR3 is TGTGCCAGCAGTACGGGACAGGGAAGCAATCAGCCCCAGCATTTT.

This clonotype was seen a few times. J is TRBJ2-2 and V is TRBV5-1, with D hard to call. CDR3 length: 15 amino acids. Germline V gene sequence: CDR1 SGHRS, CDR2 YFSETQ. V dropped 1 base and J dropped 3 bases, with 10 bases sitting between them. The CDR3 protein is CASSLQTAYTGELFF. The DNA for the CDR3 is TGCGCCAGCAGCTTGCAAACAGCTTACACCGGGGAGCTGTTTTTT.

The chain combines TRBV12-3 or TRBV12-4 with TRBJ1-2, with D unresolved. CDR3 length equals 13 residues. Trimming shortened V by 0 bases and J by 3 bases, and 5 bases separated the two germline ends. The CDR3, as DNA: TGTGCCAGCAGTTTAGCGGCGGACTATGGCTACACCTTC. Encoded protein: CASSLAADYGYTF.

This clonotype was detected only a few times. The chain recombines TRBV7-2 with TRBJ2-2; 7 positions match TRBD2. This CDR3 region has 14 residues. CDR1 SGHTA and CDR2 FQGNSA come from the germline V gene. V shed 5 bases and J 9 bases; nucleotides not matched to a gene: 9. The CDR3: CASSPREARWELFF. The CDR3 nucleotides are TGTGCCAGCAGCCCACGGGAGGCCAGGTGGGAGCTGTTTTTT.

A few counts support this clonotype. Here the CDR3 reads CSARVGAYGYTF. The CDR3 DNA follows: TGCAGTGCTAGAGTGGGGGCTTATGGCTACACCTTC. The chain links TRBV20-1 to TRBJ1-2, with a weak D call TRBD1 (6 bases). V shed 1 base and J shed 5 bases, with 8 bases lying between them. This CDR3 region has 12 residues. Per germline, CDR1 DFQATT and CDR2 SNEGSKA (reference sequence).

The sample holds a few counts of this clonotype. The V gene is TRBV20-1, the J gene TRBJ1-2; TRBD1 matches at 7 bases. The length of the CDR3 is 13 residues. The germline gives CDR1 DFQATT, CDR2 SNEGSKA (reference sequence). Trimming at V came to 0 bases and at J to 7 bases, leaving 5 bases not matched to a gene. CDR3 region: CSARDGRGPGYTF. CDR3 coding DNA: TGCAGTGCTAGAGATGGGAGGGGGCCTGGCTACACCTTC.

The chain carries TRBV29-1 and TRBJ2-7, with D perhaps TRBD1 (5 bases). The V gene's germline CDR1 is SQVTM and CDR2 ANQGSEA. Trimming pared 1 base from V and 2 bases from J, leaving 9 bases between. The CDR3 totals 13 residues. The CDR3 nucleotides read TGCAGCGTTGAAGGGACATTTCCCTACGAGCAGTACTTC. It is translated as CSVEGTFPYEQYF.